The 13 T cell receptor beta chains listed next were all sequenced from one sample in a study of shared T cell receptors in the human thymus. The repertoire was sequenced with immunoSEQ multiplex PCR; TCRdb's copy has only in-frame clones and lacks some. The sample has hundreds of thousands of clones; about 87% are singletons. The data were also submitted as part of a second study, on human thymus T cells.

The sequenced sample was thymocytes. The receptors derive from a boy under three years old with a congenital heart defect.

The V gene is TRBV14, the J gene TRBJ2-7, with 10 positions matching TRBD2. Losses at the gene ends were 4 bases for V and 3 bases for J; bases not matched to a gene: 3. CDR3 length equals 14 residues. Germline lookup yields CDR1 SGHDN and CDR2 FVKESK. DNA of the CDR3: TGTGCCAGCAGCCCGACTAGCGGGTTCTACGAGCAGTACTTC. Protein sequence: CASSPTSGFYEQYF.

The rearrangement uses TRBV5-6 and TRBJ2-7, with TRBD1 matching 10 bases. Trimming took 5 bases from V and 3 from J; bases not matched to a gene: 5. CDR3 size: 14 residues. The germline gives CDR1 SGHDT, CDR2 YYEEEE. This chain's CDR3 is CASSRDRGFYEQYF. The CDR3 DNA reads TGTGCCAGCAGTAGGGACAGGGGATTCTACGAGCAGTACTTC.

J is TRBJ2-1 and V is TRBV7-5; the table's D call of TRBD2 was not tested on the DNA. TRBV7-5 is designated a pseudogene. This CDR3 spans 16 amino acids. The CDR3, as DNA: TGTGCCAGAAGCTCCGAGGGACTAGAAAGTTTTAATGAGCAGTTCTTC. Translation gives CARSSEGLESFNEQFF.

CDR3 nucleotides: TGTGCCAGCAGCCCCCGAGCGATGGACAGGGGGAGAACTAACTATGGCTACACCTTC. Translating gives CASSPRAMDRGRTNYGYTF. The V call is TRBV7-9, the J call TRBJ1-2; 10 bases align to TRBD1. Germline V gene data show CDR1 as SEHNR and CDR2 as FQNEAQ (reference sequence). The junction had 15 bases not matched to a gene; V was cut back by 5 bases and J by 0 bases. The CDR3 is 19 residues long.

The CDR3 nucleotides read TGTGCCAGCAGCTGGGACAGGGTTGCAGATACGCAGTATTTT. Its translation is CASSWDRVADTQYF. The chain uses TRBV7-2 and TRBJ2-3, with 9 bases that match TRBD1. J lost 4 bases, V lost 4 bases, and 3 bases had no gene match. The CDR3 has 14 residues. CDR1 is SGHTA and CDR2 is FQGNSA in the germline V gene.

This chain uses TRBV15 with TRBJ1-5, with D perhaps matching TRBD1 (6 bases). The CDR3 length is 15 residues. Between the trimmed V and J ends, which lost 1 base and 1 base, there was a span of 8 bases. The germline gives CDR1 LNHNV, CDR2 YYDKDF (reference sequence). Written as DNA, the CDR3 is TGTGCCACCAGCAGAGTGGACAGAAGCAATCAGCCCCAGCATTTT. It is translated as CATSRVDRSNQPQHF.

This rearrangement joins TRBV6-5 to TRBJ2-1, with 8 nucleotides matching TRBD1. This CDR3 comprises 14 residues. The V gene end was trimmed by 0 bases and the J gene end by 9 bases; junction bases not matched to a gene: 4. Germline values: CDR1 MNHEY, CDR2 SVGAGI. CDR3 sequence (DNA): TGTGCCAGCAGTTACTCTGCAGGGGGCTTTGAGCAGTTCTTC. Residues: CASSYSAGGFEQFF.

V is TRBV5-1 and J is TRBJ2-3; a weak D match, TRBD1 (6 bases). The CDR3 covers 16 residues. CDR1 and CDR2 from the germline V gene are SGHRS and YFSETQ. Deletions cut 3 bases from V and 1 base from J, with 15 bases between. This chain's CDR3 is CASSYRQVGGTDTQYF. CDR3 nucleotide sequence: TGCGCCAGCAGCTACAGACAGGTGGGGGGCACAGATACGCAGTATTTT.

This chain joins TRBV2 and TRBJ2-7, with 10 bases that match TRBD1. Unmatched junction bases numbered 5, after V lost 6 bases and J lost 0 bases. The CDR3 sequence is 15 residues long. Germline CDR1 is SNHLY and CDR2 is FYNNEI. The CDR3 nucleotides read TGTGCCAGCAGGACCGGACAGGGGGTCTCCTACGAGCAGTACTTC. Translated: CASRTGQGVSYEQYF.

The chain joins TRBV19 to TRBJ1-1, with no clear D. V gave up 1 base and J gave up 6 bases, with 15 bases separating them. The CDR3 runs to 15 residues. Per germline, CDR1 LNHDA and CDR2 SQIVND (reference sequence). The CDR3 loop is CASSIASDKAPEAFF. CDR3 sequence (DNA): TGTGCCAGTAGTATAGCCTCAGACAAAGCCCCTGAAGCTTTCTTT.

This sequence joins TRBV7-9 and TRBJ1-1; D is undetermined. The CDR3 has 14 amino acids. Trimming pared 0 bases from V and 11 bases from J, leaving 16 bases between. Germline values: CDR1 SEHNR, CDR2 FQNEAQ (reference sequence). CDR3 region: CASSLAKIGEAAFF. CDR3 nucleotides: TGTGCCAGCAGCTTAGCGAAAATAGGTGAGGCGGCTTTCTTT.

In this sample, this clone turned up once. V and J are TRBV27 and TRBJ2-1; D may be TRBD1 (6 bases). Germline V lookup: CDR1 MNHEY, CDR2 SMNVEV (reference sequence). This CDR3 is built from 16 residues. The V and J ends lost 7 bases and 8 bases respectively, with 24 bases between them. The CDR3 here is CASTRSTGPFGDEQFF. The CDR3 region has the DNA TGTGCCAGCACCCGGTCAACAGGGCCCTTCGGCGATGAGCAGTTCTTC.

The rearrangement links TRBV5-6 to TRBJ2-5, with 7 bases that match TRBD1. There are 14 residues in the CDR3. With V trimmed by 4 bases and J by 1 base, 4 bases remained unmatched. Germline V gene lookup returns CDR1 SGHDT and CDR2 YYEEEE. As DNA, the CDR3 is TGTGCCAGCAGCCCCAGGGACAGCCAAGAGACCCAGTACTTC. This codes for CASSPRDSQETQYF.